The source of this TCR beta chain is a study of chemoradiotherapy in HPV16-positive cancers. Concerning this clone: Its antigen remains unknown.

Study-wide findings and caveats: Better recurrence-free survival went with HPV-responsive T-cell expansion in HPV16-positive patients. The functional HPV-specific definition rests on just a couple of HPV16-positive patients.

Repeated repertoire sampling spanned the course of chemoradiotherapy. V was clipped by 3 bases and J by 1 base, with 8 bases between them. CDR3 length: 14 amino acids. Per germline, CDR1 LNHDA and CDR2 SQIVND (reference sequence). The assay was immunoSEQ multiplex PCR, and TCRdb's table has in-frame clones only and misses some. The sample has 30,000 to 35,000 clones, about 88% seen once. The genes are TRBV19 and TRBJ2-3, with a tentative D call TRBD2 (5 bases). This clonotype was sampled from a human donor with HPV-associated anogenital cancer. This sample comprised blood, obtained from a patient who underwent chemoradiotherapy. DNA of the CDR3: TGTGCCAGTAGTATCGGACTTCGCACAGATACGCAGTATTTT. Translating it yields CASSIGLRTDTQYF.